Included here is one TCR beta chain sequence, with context. No antigen is known for it. These data come from a study of vaccination effects on CD4 cells after COVID-19. About the research overall: It was a median of 72 days after the second dose that post-vaccine samples were obtained. Study-wide points: In vaccinees who were healthy, merely 1 out of 255 vaccine-induced clones cross-reacted with common cold coronaviruses. Both infection-induced and vaccine-induced clones contracted markedly at late post-vaccination timepoints.

Expansion with viral peptide pools was applied to antigen-specific CD4+ T cells by the ViraFEST assay prior to sequencing. Having been cultured for less than 12 days, the cells underwent CD4+ T cell isolation. Two doses of BNT162b2 or mRNA-1273 vaccine were administered to participants. Vaccine recipients had no previous SARS-CoV-2 infection; their nucleocapsid antibodies were negative. Sequencing used immunoSEQ multiplex PCR; TCRdb keeps in-frame clones, though not all of them. This table has 30,000 to 40,000 clones, roughly two thirds appearing once. Germline CDR1 is SGHNT and CDR2 is YENEEA. V lost 5 bases to trimming and J lost 2 bases; unmatched junction nucleotides: 9. The CDR3 is 16 amino acids.

This chain connects TRBV11-3 to TRBJ2-1; 7 nucleotides match TRBD1. Sequencing used CD4+ T cells from PBMCs cultured with HCoV-229E spike peptides, obtained after COVID-19 vaccination. The sequence came from a human donor who received a COVID-19 vaccine. CDR3 DNA sequence: TGTGCCAGCAGCCCACGAGGGACAGTAGCCTACAATGAGCAGTTCTTC. Amino acid sequence: CASSPRGTVAYNEQFF.